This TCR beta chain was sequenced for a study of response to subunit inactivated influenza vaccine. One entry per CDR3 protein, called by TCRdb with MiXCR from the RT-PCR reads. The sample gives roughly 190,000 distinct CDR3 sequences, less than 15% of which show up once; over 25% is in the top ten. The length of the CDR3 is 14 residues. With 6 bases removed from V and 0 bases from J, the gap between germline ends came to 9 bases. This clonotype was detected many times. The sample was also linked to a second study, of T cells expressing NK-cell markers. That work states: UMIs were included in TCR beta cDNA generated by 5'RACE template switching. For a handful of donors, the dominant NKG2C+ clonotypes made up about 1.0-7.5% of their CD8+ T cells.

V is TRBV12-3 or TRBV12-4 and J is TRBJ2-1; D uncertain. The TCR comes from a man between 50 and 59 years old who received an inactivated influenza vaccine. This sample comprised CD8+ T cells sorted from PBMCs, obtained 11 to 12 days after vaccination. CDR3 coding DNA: TGTGCCAGCAGCCCGCGGACCTCCTACAATGAGCAGTTCTTC. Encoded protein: CASSPRTSYNEQFF.